One sample yielded the 12 T cell receptor beta chains listed below, sequenced in a study of blood T cell repertoires in COVID-19. Clones were read by immunoSEQ multiplex PCR, and TCRdb kept only the in-frame ones, dropping some. The repertoire consists of roughly 400,000 clones, with over 75% occurring once and the leading ten covering 2.3%. Sequencing was performed on peripheral blood. These receptors originate from an older woman with COVID-19, enrolled during active disease.

The V and J genes are TRBV3-1 (or the pseudogene TRBV3-2) and TRBJ2-7; D gene uncertain. The CDR3 covers 14 residues. V gave up 0 bases and J gave up 0 bases, with 6 bases separating them. The V gene's germline CDR1 is LGHDT and CDR2 YNNKEL (reference sequence). The CDR3 protein is CASSQDASSYEQYF. CDR3 coding DNA: TGTGCCAGCAGCCAAGACGCGAGCTCCTACGAGCAGTACTTC.

This chain links TRBV3-1 (or the pseudogene TRBV3-2) with TRBJ1-3, with D tentatively TRBD1 (5 bases). The CDR3 runs to 16 residues. The V and J ends lost 4 bases and 0 bases respectively, with 13 bases between them. Per germline, CDR1 LGHDT and CDR2 YNNKEL (reference sequence). The CDR3 protein is CASSPDSAYSGNTIYF. CDR3 in DNA: TGTGCCAGCAGCCCAGACAGCGCTTACTCTGGAAACACCATATATTTT.

J is TRBJ1-2 and V is TRBV6-2 or TRBV6-3; TRBD1 matches at 8 bases. CDR3 size: 15 residues. Germline V CDR1 and CDR2: MNHEY, SVGEGT. V trimming: 2 bases; J trimming: 1 base; junction bases outside the gene matches: 3. CDR3 DNA: TGTGCCAGCAGTTACGCACAGGGGGTTAACTATGGCTACACCTTC. Its translation is CASSYAQGVNYGYTF.

This clone was detected only a few times. The rearrangement links TRBV6-6 to TRBJ2-7, with TRBD2 matching over 8 bases. Germline assignment: CDR1 MNHNY and CDR2 SVGAGI (reference sequence). V lost 7 bases and J lost 1; bases outside the gene matches: 3. This CDR3 contains 13 residues. CDR3 region: CASIGGGSYEQYF. In DNA, the CDR3 is TGTGCCAGCATAGGCGGGGGGTCCTACGAGCAGTACTTC.

The chain uses TRBV7-6 and TRBJ1-6; D is undetermined. CDR1 and CDR2 (germline): SGHVS, FNYEAQ. The CDR3 consists of 11 residues. Trimming pared 4 bases from V and 15 bases from J, leaving 10 bases between. CDR3: CASSSSQFLHF. The CDR3 DNA follows: TGTGCCAGCAGCTCCAGTCAATTCCTCCACTTT.

This chain connects TRBV7-8 to TRBJ1-1; D is ambiguous. This CDR3 is 15 amino acids long. Germline V CDR1 and CDR2: SGHVS, FQNEAQ. The V end was cut by 1 base, the J end by 0 bases, with 9 bases between. The CDR3 DNA is TGTGCCAGCAGCTTAGGGATCGGGGTGAACACTGAAGCTTTCTTT. It is translated as CASSLGIGVNTEAFF.

The genes are TRBV25-1 and TRBJ2-3; 10 bases align to TRBD2. Germline V gene lookup returns CDR1 MGHDK and CDR2 SYGVNS. V lost 3 bases, J lost 4 bases, and 1 base stayed unmatched. CDR3 length: 14 amino acids. DNA of the CDR3: TGTGCCAGCAGTGATAGCGGGGGGTCAGATACGCAGTATTTT. This codes for CASSDSGGSDTQYF. Using reference TRBV25-1 and TRBJ2-3 for the parts outside the CDR3, the full variable domain is EADIYQTPRYLVIGTGKKITLECSQTMGHDKMYWYQQDPGMELHLIHYSYGVNSTEKGDLSSESTVSRIRTEHFPLTLESARPSHTSQYLCASSDSGGSDTQYFGPGTRLTVL.

The chain employs TRBV28 and TRBJ2-2, with 8 nucleotides matching TRBD1. Germline lookup yields CDR1 MDHEN and CDR2 SYDVKM. The V and J ends lost 4 bases and 5 bases, in that order; junction bases with no gene match: 6. The CDR3 is made up of 15 amino acids. The CDR3 spells CASSYGTGRTGELFF. In DNA, the CDR3 is TGTGCCAGCAGTTACGGGACAGGCCGAACCGGGGAGCTGTTTTTT.

This clone was recorded once. The rearrangement joins TRBV5-5 to TRBJ2-2, with a weak D call TRBD1 (6 bases). CDR1 and CDR2 (germline): SGHKS, YYEKEE (reference sequence). CDR3 size: 14 residues. Deletions cut 2 bases from V and 4 bases from J, with 9 bases between. DNA of the CDR3: TGTGCCAGCAGCTTCGGACAGACCACCGGGGAGCTGTTTTTT. Amino acids: CASSFGQTTGELFF.

The chain is built from TRBV5-1 and TRBJ1-2; no definite D call. The ends were cut back, 7 bases at V and 4 bases at J, with 20 bases in the middle. CDR1 is SGHRS, CDR2 YFSETQ, per germline. CDR3 length: 15 amino acids. CDR3 protein: CASLSHPGGVYGYTF. The CDR3 DNA reads TGCGCCAGCCTATCACACCCTGGAGGAGTCTATGGCTACACCTTC.

This clone has just one count. This chain connects TRBV28 to TRBJ1-2, with D perhaps matching TRBD1 (5 bases). The ends were cut back, 5 bases at V and 3 bases at J, with 22 bases in the middle. The V gene's germline CDR1 is MDHEN and CDR2 SYDVKM. This CDR3 has 17 amino acids. CDR3 amino acids: CASSPRAVGARDYGYTF. The CDR3 region has the DNA TGTGCCAGCAGTCCAAGGGCTGTTGGGGCAAGGGACTATGGCTACACCTTC.

The chain employs TRBV5-1 and TRBJ1-4; TRBD1 aligns across 10 bases. The V gene's germline CDR1 is SGHRS and CDR2 YFSETQ. Trimming removed 5 bases from V and 8 bases from J; junction bases left unmatched: 6. This CDR3 comprises 14 residues. CDR3: CASRSGTGDEKLFF. The DNA for the CDR3 is TGCGCCAGCAGATCCGGGACAGGGGACGAAAAACTGTTTTTT.